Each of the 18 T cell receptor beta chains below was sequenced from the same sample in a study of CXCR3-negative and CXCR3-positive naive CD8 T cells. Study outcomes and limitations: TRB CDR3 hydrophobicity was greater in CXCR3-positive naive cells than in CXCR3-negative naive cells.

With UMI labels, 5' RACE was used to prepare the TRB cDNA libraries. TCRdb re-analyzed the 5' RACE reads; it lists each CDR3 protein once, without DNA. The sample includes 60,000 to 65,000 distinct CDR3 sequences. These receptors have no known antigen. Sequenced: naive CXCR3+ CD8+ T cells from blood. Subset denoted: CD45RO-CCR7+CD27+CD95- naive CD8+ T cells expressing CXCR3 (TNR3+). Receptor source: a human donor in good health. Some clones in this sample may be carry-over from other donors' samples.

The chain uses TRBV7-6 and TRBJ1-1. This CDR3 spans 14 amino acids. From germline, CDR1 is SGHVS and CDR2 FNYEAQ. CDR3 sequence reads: CASSLRNGNTEAFF.

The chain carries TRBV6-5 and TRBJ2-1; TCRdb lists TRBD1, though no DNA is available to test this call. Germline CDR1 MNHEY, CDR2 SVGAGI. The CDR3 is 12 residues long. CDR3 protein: CASNVVGDEQFF.

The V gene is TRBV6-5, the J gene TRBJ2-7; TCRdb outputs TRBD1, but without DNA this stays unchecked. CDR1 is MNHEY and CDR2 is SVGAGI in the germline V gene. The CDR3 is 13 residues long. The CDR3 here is CASSQGRDYEQYF.

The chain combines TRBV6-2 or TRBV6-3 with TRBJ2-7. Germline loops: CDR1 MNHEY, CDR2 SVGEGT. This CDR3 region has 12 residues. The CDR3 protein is CASSLYSYEQYF.

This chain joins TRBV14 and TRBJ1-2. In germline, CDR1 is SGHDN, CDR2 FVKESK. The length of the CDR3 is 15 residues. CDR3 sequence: CASSQEGMWDYGYTF.

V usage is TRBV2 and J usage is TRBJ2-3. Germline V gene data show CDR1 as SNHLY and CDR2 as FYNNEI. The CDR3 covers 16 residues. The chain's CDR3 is CASSDHSTASTDTQYF.

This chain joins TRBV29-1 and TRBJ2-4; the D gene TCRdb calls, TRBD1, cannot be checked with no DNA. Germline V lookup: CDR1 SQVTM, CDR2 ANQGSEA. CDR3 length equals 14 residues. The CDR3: CSVEDGIGLNIQYF.

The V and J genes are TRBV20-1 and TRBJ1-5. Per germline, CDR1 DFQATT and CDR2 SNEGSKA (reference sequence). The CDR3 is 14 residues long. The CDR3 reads CSAPDQYSNQPQHF.

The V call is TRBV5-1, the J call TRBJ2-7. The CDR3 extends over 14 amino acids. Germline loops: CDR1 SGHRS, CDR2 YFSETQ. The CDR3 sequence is CASNLGIGTYEQYF.

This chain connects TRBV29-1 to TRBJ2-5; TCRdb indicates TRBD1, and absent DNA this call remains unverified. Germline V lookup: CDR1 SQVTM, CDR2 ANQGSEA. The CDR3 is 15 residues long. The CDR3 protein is CSVEDSRSFQETQYF.

The CDR3 loop is CASSPRIGEQYF. The chain recombines TRBV13 with TRBJ2-7. CDR1 and CDR2 (germline): PRHDT, FYEKMQ (reference sequence). This CDR3 is built from 12 residues.

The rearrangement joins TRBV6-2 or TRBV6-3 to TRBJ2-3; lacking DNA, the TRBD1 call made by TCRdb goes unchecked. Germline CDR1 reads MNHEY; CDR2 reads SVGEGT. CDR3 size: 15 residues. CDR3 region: CASSYPRTGTDTQYF.

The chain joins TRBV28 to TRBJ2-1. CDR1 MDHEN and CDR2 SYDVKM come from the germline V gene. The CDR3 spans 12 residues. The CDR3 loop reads CASRSRYNEQFF.

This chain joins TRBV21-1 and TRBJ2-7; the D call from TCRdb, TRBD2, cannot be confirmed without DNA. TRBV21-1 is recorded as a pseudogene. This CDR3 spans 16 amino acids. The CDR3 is CASSKQTSGEWYEQYF.

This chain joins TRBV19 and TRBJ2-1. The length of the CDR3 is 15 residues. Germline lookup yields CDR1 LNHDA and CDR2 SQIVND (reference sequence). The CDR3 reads CASSIRQDSYNEQFF.

CDR3: CSAILEGASNEQFF. The chain has TRBV29-1 and TRBJ2-1; checking the TCRdb D call of TRBD2 is not possible without DNA. The CDR3 is 14 residues long. CDR1 and CDR2 from the germline V gene are SQVTM and ANQGSEA.

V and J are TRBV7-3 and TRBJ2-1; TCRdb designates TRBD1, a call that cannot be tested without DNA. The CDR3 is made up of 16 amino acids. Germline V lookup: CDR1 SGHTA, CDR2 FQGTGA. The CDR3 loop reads CASSSRGGGWYNEQFF. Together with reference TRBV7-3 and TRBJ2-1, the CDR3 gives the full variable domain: GAGVSQTPSNKVTEKGKYVELRCDPISGHTALYWYRQSLGQGPEFLIYFQGTGAADDSGLPNDRFFAVRPEGSVSTLKIQRTERGDSAVYLCASSSRGGGWYNEQFFGPGTRLTVL.

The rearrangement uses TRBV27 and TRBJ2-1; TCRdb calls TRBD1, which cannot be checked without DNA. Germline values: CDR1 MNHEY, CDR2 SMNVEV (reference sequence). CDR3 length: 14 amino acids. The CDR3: CASRIRGTYNEQFF.